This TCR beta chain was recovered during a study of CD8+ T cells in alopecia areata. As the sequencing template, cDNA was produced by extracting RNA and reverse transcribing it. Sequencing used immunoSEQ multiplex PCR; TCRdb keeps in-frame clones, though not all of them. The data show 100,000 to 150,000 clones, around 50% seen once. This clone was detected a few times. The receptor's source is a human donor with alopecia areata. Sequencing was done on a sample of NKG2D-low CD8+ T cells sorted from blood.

DNA of the CDR3: TGTGCCTGGAGTGGCCTTACACAGGGTGCGGACACCATATATTTT. As protein: CAWSGLTQGADTIYF. This chain links TRBV30 with TRBJ1-3; D is perhaps TRBD1 (6 bases). V was shortened by 1 base and J by 8 bases, with 18 bases between the two germline ends. Per germline, CDR1 GTSNPN and CDR2 SVGIG (reference sequence). CDR3 length equals 15 residues.